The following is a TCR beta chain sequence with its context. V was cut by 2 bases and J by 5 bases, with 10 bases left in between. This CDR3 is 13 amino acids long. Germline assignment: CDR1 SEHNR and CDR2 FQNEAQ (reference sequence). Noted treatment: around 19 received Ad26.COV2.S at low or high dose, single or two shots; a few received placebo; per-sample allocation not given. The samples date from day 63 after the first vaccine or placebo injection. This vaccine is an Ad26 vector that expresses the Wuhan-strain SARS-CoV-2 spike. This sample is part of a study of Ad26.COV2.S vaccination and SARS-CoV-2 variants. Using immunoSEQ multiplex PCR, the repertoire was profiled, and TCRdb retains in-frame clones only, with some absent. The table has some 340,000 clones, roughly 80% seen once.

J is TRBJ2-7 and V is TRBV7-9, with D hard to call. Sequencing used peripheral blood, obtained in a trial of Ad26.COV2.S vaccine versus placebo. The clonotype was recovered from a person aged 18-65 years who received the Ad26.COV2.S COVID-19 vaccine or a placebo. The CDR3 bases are TGTGCCAGCAGCTTACCAACCGATCACGAGCAGTACTTC. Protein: CASSLPTDHEQYF. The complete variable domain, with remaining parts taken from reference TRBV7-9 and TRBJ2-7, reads DTGVSQNPRHKITKRGQNVTFRCDPISEHNRLYWYRQTLGQGPEFLTYFQNEAQLEKSRLLSDRFSAERPKGSFSTLEIQRTEQGDSAMYLCASSLPTDHEQYFGPGTRLTVT.